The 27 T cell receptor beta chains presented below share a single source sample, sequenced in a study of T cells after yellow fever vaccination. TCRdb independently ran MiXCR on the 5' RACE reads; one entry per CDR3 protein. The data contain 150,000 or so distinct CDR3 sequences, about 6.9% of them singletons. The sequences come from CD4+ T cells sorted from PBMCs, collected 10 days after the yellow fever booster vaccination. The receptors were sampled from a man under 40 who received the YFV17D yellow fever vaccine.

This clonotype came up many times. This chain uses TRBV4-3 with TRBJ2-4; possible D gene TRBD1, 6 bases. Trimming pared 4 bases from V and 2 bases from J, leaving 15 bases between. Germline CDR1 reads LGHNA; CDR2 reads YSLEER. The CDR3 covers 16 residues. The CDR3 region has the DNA TGCGCCAGCAGCCTCCGCCGAGGGGGATCCAAAAACATTCAGTACTTC. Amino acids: CASSLRRGGSKNIQYF.

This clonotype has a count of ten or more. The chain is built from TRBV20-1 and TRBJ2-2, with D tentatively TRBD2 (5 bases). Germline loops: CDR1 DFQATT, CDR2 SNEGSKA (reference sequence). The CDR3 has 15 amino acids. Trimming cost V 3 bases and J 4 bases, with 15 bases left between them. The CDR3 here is CSARSNGRGTGELFF. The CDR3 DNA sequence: TGCAGTGCTAGGAGTAACGGCCGGGGCACCGGGGAGCTGTTTTTT.

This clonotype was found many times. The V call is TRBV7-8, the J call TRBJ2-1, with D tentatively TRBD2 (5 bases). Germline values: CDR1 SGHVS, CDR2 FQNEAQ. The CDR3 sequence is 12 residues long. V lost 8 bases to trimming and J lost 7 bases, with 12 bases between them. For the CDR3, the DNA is TGTGCCAGCTCCAGCCCGGGGAATGAGCAGTTCTTC. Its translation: CASSSPGNEQFF.

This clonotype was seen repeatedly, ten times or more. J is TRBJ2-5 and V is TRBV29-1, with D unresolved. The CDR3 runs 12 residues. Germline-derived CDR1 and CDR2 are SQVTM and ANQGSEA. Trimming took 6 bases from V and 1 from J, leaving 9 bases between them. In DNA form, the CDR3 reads TGCAGCGTGAAACATCTCCAAGAGACCCAGTACTTC. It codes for CSVKHLQETQYF.

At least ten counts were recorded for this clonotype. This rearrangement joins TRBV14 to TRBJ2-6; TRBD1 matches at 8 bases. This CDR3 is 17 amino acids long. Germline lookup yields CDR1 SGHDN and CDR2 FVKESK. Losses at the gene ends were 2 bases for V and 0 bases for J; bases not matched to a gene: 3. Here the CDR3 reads CASSQRTGGSGANVLTF. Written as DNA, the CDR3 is TGTGCCAGCAGCCAACGAACAGGGGGCTCTGGGGCCAACGTCCTGACTTTC.

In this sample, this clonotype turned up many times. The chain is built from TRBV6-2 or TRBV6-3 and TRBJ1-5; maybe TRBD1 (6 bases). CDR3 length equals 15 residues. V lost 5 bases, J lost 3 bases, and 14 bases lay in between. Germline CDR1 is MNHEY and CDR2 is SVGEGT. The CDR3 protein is CASSITRDNNQPQHF. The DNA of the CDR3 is TGTGCCAGCAGTATAACCCGGGACAACAATCAGCCCCAGCATTTT.

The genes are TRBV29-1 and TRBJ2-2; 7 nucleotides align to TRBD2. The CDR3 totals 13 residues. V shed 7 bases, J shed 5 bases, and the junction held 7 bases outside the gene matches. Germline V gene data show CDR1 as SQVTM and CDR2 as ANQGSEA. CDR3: CSAGEGRTGELFF. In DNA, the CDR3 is TGCAGCGCCGGGGAGGGCCGGACCGGGGAGCTGTTTTTT.

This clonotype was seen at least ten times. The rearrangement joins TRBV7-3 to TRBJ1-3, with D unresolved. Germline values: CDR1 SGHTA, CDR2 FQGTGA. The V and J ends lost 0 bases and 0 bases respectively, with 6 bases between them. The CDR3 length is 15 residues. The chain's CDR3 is CASSLTPNSGNTIYF. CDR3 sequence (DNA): TGTGCCAGCAGCTTAACCCCAAACTCTGGAAACACCATATATTTT.

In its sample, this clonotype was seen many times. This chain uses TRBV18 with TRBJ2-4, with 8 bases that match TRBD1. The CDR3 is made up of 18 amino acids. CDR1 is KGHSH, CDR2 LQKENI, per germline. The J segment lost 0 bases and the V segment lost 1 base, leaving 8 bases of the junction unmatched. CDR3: CASSPRGQVSVAKNIQYF. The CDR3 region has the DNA TGTGCCAGCTCACCACGGGGACAGGTCTCCGTAGCCAAAAACATTCAGTACTTC.

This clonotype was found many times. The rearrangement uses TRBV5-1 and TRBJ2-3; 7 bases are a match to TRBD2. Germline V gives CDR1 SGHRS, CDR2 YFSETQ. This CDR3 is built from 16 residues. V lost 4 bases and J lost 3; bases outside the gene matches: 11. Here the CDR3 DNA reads TGCGCCAGCAGCAACAATGGACTAGGCTTAACAGATACGCAGTATTTT. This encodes CASSNNGLGLTDTQYF.

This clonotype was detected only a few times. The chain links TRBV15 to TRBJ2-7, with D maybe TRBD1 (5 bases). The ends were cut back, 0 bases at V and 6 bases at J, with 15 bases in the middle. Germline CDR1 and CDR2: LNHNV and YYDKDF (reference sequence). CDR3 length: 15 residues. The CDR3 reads CATSRDTARAFEQYF. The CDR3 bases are TGTGCCACCAGCAGAGATACGGCCAGGGCTTTCGAGCAGTACTTC.

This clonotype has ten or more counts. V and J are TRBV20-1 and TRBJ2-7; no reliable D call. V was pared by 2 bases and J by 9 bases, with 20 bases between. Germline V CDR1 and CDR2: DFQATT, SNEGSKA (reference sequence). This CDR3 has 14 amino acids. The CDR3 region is CSARNGGEQLRQYF. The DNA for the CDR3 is TGCAGTGCTAGAAATGGTGGAGAGCAGCTCCGGCAGTACTTC.

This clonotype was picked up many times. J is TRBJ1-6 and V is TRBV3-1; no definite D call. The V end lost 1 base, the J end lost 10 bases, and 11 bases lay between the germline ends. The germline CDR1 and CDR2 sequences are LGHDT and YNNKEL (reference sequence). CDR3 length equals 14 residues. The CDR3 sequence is CASSQGAVGSPLHF. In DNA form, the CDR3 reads TGTGCCAGCAGCCAAGGGGCGGTTGGCTCACCCCTCCACTTT.

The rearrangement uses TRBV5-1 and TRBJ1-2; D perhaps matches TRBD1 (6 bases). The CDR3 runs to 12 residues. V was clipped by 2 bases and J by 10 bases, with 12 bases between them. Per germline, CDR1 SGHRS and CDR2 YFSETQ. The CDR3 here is CASSFNQGIYTF. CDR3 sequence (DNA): TGCGCCAGCAGCTTCAATCAGGGGATCTACACCTTC.

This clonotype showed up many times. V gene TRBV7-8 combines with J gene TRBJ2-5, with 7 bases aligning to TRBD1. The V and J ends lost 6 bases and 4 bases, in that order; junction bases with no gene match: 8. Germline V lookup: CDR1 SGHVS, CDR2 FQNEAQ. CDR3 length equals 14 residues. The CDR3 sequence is CASSPRTGRETQYF. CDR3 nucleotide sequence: TGTGCCAGCAGTCCGCGGACAGGAAGAGAGACCCAGTACTTC.

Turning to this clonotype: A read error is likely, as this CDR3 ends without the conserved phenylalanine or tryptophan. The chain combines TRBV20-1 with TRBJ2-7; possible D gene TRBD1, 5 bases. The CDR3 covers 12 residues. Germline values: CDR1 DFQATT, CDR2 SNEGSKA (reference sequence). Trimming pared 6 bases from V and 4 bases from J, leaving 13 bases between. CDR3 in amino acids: CSAPLTVYEQYL. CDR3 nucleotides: TGCAGTGCCCCCTTGACAGTTTACGAGCAGTACCTC.

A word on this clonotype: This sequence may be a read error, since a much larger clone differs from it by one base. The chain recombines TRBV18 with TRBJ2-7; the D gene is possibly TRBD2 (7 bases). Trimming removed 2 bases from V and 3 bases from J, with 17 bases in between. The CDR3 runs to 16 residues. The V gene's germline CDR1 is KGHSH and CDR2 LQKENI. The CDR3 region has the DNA TGTGCCAGCTCACCAGGTGTAGGGGGAGGGCGCTACGAGCAGTACTTC. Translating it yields CASSPGVGGGRYEQYF.

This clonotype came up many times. CDR3 loop: CASSVRDPGREQFF. CDR3 in DNA: TGTGCCAGCAGTGTCCGGGACCCCGGGCGGGAGCAGTTCTTC. The chain has TRBV12-3 or TRBV12-4 and TRBJ2-1; D is perhaps TRBD1 or TRBD2 (5 bases each). CDR3 length equals 14 residues. V was pared by 5 bases and J by 10 bases, with 18 bases between.

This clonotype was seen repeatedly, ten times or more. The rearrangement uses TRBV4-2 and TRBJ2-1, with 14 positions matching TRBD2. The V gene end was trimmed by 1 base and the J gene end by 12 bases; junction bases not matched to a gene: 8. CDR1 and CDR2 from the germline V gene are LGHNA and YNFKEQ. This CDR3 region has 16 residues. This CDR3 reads CASSQVGTSGRVAQFF. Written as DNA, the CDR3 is TGTGCCAGCAGCCAAGTCGGGACTAGCGGGAGAGTAGCGCAGTTCTTC.

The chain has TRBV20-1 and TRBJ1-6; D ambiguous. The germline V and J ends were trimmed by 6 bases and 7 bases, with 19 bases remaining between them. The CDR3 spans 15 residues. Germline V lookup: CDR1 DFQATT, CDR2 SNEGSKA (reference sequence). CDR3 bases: TGCAGTGCCACACCCGGCGGATCCTGGAATTCACCCCTCCACTTT. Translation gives CSATPGGSWNSPLHF.

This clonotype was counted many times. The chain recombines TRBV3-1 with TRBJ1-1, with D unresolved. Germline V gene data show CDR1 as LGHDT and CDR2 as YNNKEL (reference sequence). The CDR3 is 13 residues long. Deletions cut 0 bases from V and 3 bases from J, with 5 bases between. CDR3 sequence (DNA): TGTGCCAGCAGCCAAGAACTCTACACTGAAGCTTTCTTT. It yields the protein CASSQELYTEAFF. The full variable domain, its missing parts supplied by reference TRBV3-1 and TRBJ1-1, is DTAVSQTPKYLVTQMGNDKSIKCEQNLGHDTMYWYKQDSKKFLKIMFSYNNKELIINETVPNRFSPKSPDKAHLNLHINSLELGDSAVYFCASSQELYTEAFFGQGTRLTVV.

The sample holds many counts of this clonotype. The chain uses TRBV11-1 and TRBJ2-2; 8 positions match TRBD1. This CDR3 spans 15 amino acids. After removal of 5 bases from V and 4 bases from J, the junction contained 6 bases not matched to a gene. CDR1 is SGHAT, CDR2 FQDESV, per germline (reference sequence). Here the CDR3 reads CASSKDRGGTGELFF. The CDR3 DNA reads TGTGCCAGCAGCAAAGACAGGGGCGGCACCGGGGAGCTGTTTTTT. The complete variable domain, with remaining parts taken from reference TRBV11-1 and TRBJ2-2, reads EAEVAQSPRYKITEKSQAVAFWCDPISGHATLYWYRQILGQGPELLVQFQDESVVDDSQLPKDRFSAERLKGVDSTLKIQPAELGDSAMYLCASSKDRGGTGELFFGEGSRLTVL.

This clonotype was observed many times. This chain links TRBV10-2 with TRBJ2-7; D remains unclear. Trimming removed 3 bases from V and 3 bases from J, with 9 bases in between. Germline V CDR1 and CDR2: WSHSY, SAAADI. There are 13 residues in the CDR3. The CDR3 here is CASSDRSVYEQYF. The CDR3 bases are TGCGCCAGCAGTGATCGGTCAGTCTACGAGCAGTACTTC.

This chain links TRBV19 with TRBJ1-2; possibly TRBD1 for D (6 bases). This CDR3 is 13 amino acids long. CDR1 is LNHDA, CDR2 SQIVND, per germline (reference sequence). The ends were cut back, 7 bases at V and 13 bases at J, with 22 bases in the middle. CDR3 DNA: TGTGCCAGTACCGATGATTTGGGGATGACAGGCACCTTC. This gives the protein CASTDDLGMTGTF.

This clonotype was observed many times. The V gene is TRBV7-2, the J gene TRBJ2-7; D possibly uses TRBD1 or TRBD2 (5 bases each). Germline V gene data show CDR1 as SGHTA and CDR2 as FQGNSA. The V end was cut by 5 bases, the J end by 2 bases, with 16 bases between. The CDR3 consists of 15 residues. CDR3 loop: CASSPQGETAYEQYF. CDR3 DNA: TGTGCCAGCAGCCCCCAGGGAGAAACCGCCTACGAGCAGTACTTC.

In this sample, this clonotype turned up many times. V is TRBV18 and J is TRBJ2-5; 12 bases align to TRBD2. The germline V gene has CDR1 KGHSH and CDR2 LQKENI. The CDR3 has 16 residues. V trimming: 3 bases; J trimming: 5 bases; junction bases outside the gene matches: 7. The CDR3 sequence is CASSPRTSGVTETQYF. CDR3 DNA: TGTGCCAGCTCACCCAGGACTAGCGGGGTCACGGAGACCCAGTACTTC.

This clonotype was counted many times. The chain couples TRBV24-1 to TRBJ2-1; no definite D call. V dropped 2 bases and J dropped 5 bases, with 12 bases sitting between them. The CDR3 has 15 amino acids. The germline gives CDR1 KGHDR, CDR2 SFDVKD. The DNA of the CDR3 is TGTGCCACCAGTGATTCCCAGGACGCAAACAATGAGCAGTTCTTC. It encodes CATSDSQDANNEQFF.